Following are 31 T cell receptor beta chains from one sample sequenced in a study of T cells in Graves' hyperthyroidism and ophthalmopathy. TCR beta CDR3 sequences were amplified from RNA transcripts. The HTBI set primed first-round TCR CDR3 RT-PCR. TCRdb recomputed calls from the multiplex PCR reads with MiXCR, one row per CDR3 protein. The data contain a few hundred thousand distinct CDR3 sequences, roughly 18% of them seen just once; the ten biggest clones take up around 17%. The sample consisted of blood. These receptors all come from a woman between 18 and 30 years old with Graves' ophthalmopathy.

This clonotype came up many times. The genes are TRBV6-1 and TRBJ2-6; tentatively, D is TRBD2 (5 bases). The germline gives CDR1 MNHNS, CDR2 SASEGT. Between the trimmed V and J ends, which lost 6 bases and 0 bases, there was a span of 9 bases. This CDR3 region has 15 residues. CDR3 bases: TGTGCCAGCAGCCCACGGGGCTCTGGGGCCAACGTCCTGACTTTC. Translating gives CASSPRGSGANVLTF.

CDR3 sequence reads: CASSPLRDGNQPQHF. In nucleotides, the CDR3 is TGTGCCAGCAGCCCACTCCGGGACGGCAATCAGCCCCAGCATTTT. The rearrangement joins TRBV7-6 to TRBJ1-5; D possibly corresponds to TRBD1 (5 bases). This CDR3 comprises 15 residues. From germline, CDR1 is SGHVS and CDR2 FNYEAQ. The V gene lost 5 bases and the J gene lost 2 bases, with 13 bases spanning the gap.

This chain uses TRBV9 with TRBJ2-2; D gene unclear. The CDR3 covers 15 residues. Germline CDR1 SGDLS, CDR2 YYNGEE. The V end lost 0 bases, the J end lost 2 bases, and 8 bases lay between the germline ends. The CDR3 DNA is TGTGCCAGCAGCGTAGGACTGAGTAACACCGGGGAGCTGTTTTTT. Translated: CASSVGLSNTGELFF.

This clonotype was observed many times. The chain links TRBV7-2 to TRBJ2-5; TRBD2 aligns across 10 bases. Losses at the gene ends were 3 bases for V and 7 bases for J; bases not matched to a gene: 8. CDR3 size: 15 residues. The germline V gene encodes CDR1 SGHTA and CDR2 FQGNSA. The CDR3 DNA reads TGTGCCAGCAGCTTCTCCGGGACTAGCGAGGGGACCCAGTACTTC. It translates to CASSFSGTSEGTQYF.

This clonotype was observed many times. The chain is built from TRBV2 and TRBJ2-1; no clear D gene. With 3 bases removed from V and 2 bases from J, the gap between germline ends came to 14 bases. Germline-derived CDR1 and CDR2 are SNHLY and FYNNEI. The CDR3 consists of 16 residues. The CDR3 region is CASSDGAWVTYNEQFF. CDR3 sequence (DNA): TGTGCCAGCAGTGATGGAGCCTGGGTCACCTACAATGAGCAGTTCTTC. The full variable domain, with the rest looked up from reference TRBV2 and TRBJ2-1, is EPEVTQTPSHQVTQMGQEVILRCVPISNHLYFYWYRQILGQKVEFLVSFYNNEISEKSEIFDDQFSVERPDGSNFTLKIRSTKLEDSAMYFCASSDGAWVTYNEQFFGPGTRLTVL.

This clonotype was counted only a few times. The gene calls are TRBV11-2 and TRBJ2-2; 13 nucleotides agree with TRBD2. V was clipped by 5 bases and J by 3 bases; unmatched bases: 18. Germline CDR1 reads SGHAT; CDR2 reads FQNNGV. The CDR3 extends over 21 amino acids. The CDR3 DNA sequence: TGTGCCAGCAGCGTAAGAGAAAGGACTAGCGGGAGTTATAGTTACACCGGGGAGCTGTTTTTT. This gives the protein CASSVRERTSGSYSYTGELFF.

This clonotype was observed at least ten times. The chain links TRBV20-1 to TRBJ1-4, with TRBD1 matching over 7 bases. The germline V gene encodes CDR1 DFQATT and CDR2 SNEGSKA (reference sequence). V lost 0 bases to trimming and J lost 7 bases; unmatched junction nucleotides: 5. This CDR3 has 14 amino acids. The CDR3 spells CSARDRQGSEKLFF. CDR3 DNA sequence: TGCAGTGCTAGAGATCGACAGGGTAGTGAAAAACTGTTTTTT.

The CDR3 sequence: CASSKGAKNIQYF. In DNA form, the CDR3 reads TGTGCCAGCAGTAAGGGGGCCAAAAACATTCAGTACTTC. This rearrangement joins TRBV28 to TRBJ2-4; possible D gene TRBD1, 5 bases. Germline V gives CDR1 MDHEN, CDR2 SYDVKM. This CDR3 comprises 13 residues. V was clipped by 5 bases and J by 1 base, with 6 bases between them.

At least ten counts were recorded for this clonotype. The rearrangement joins TRBV6-1 to TRBJ1-2; maybe TRBD1 (6 bases). This CDR3 contains 14 residues. Trimming left V 4 bases short and J 5 bases short, with 14 bases between. Germline loops: CDR1 MNHNS, CDR2 SASEGT. CDR3 loop: CASSGLQGSYGYTF. The CDR3 nucleotides are TGTGCCAGCAGTGGCCTGCAGGGGTCATATGGCTACACCTTC.

The table lists this clonotype with a few counts. The chain has TRBV24-1 and TRBJ2-3; D may be TRBD1 (6 bases). The V end was cut by 4 bases, the J end by 8 bases, with 12 bases between. This CDR3 spans 13 amino acids. Germline V gene data show CDR1 as KGHDR and CDR2 as SFDVKD. CDR3 nucleotide sequence: TGTGCCACCAGTGACACAGGGTTGAGTACGCAGTATTTT. This translates into CATSDTGLSTQYF.

This clonotype was counted at least ten times. A read error may account for a junction end that differs from germline. This rearrangement joins TRBV11-2 to TRBJ2-3, with TRBD2 matching over 11 bases. Germline V gene data show CDR1 as SGHAT and CDR2 as FQNNGV. CDR3 length: 15 amino acids. CDR3 sequence: CASNLAGGGTDTQYF. CDR3 DNA: TGTGCCAGCAACTTAGCGGGGGGGGGCACAGATACGCAGTATTTT.

This clonotype was recorded at least ten times. The rearrangement links TRBV28 to TRBJ2-3; 14 nucleotides match TRBD2. The germline V gene has CDR1 MDHEN and CDR2 SYDVKM. The CDR3 length is 15 residues. V was pared by 4 bases and J by 6 bases, with 3 bases of the junction left unmatched. The CDR3 coding sequence is TGTGCCAGCAGTTCGGGGACTAGCGGGAGTGATACGCAGTATTTT. Its translation is CASSSGTSGSDTQYF.

This clonotype was seen at least ten times. DNA of the CDR3: TGTGCCAGCAGCCAGGGCCCCGAGCAGTACTTC. Residues: CASSQGPEQYF. This rearrangement joins TRBV3-1 to TRBJ2-7; no definite D call. This CDR3 is 11 amino acids long. Per germline, CDR1 LGHDT and CDR2 YNNKEL (reference sequence). The V end was cut by 3 bases, the J end by 6 bases, with 6 bases between.

This clonotype showed up just a few times. The chain employs TRBV30 and TRBJ2-1; D not certain. V was pared by 5 bases and J by 4 bases, with 9 bases between. The CDR3 is 12 amino acids. Looked up from germline, CDR1 is GTSNPN and CDR2 is SVGIG (reference sequence). The chain's CDR3 is CAWLSAYNEQFF. CDR3 DNA: TGTGCCTGGCTCAGCGCTTACAATGAGCAGTTCTTC.

This clonotype was counted many times. V is TRBV12-3 or TRBV12-4 and J is TRBJ2-1; no clear D. V dropped 3 bases and J dropped 0 bases, with 3 bases sitting between them. The CDR3 has 13 amino acids. In DNA, the CDR3 is TGTGCCAGCAGTTTGTTCTCCTACAATGAGCAGTTCTTC. Its protein product is CASSLFSYNEQFF.

V is TRBV4-2 and J is TRBJ2-3, with D perhaps TRBD2 (5 bases). Germline CDR1 reads LGHNA; CDR2 reads YNFKEQ. CDR3 length: 14 amino acids. The ends were cut back, 4 bases at V and 3 bases at J, with 11 bases in the middle. The CDR3 loop reads CASSLKGETDTQYF. In DNA form, the CDR3 reads TGTGCCAGCAGCCTGAAGGGAGAAACAGATACGCAGTATTTT.

The rearrangement uses TRBV6-1 and TRBJ2-3; D possibly uses TRBD1 or TRBD2 (5 bases each). Trimming removed 5 bases at V and 0 bases at J, with 18 bases between. CDR1 and CDR2 from the germline V gene are MNHNS and SASEGT. The CDR3 covers 17 residues. CDR3 residues: CASSPFPGRTSTDTQYF. Here the CDR3 DNA reads TGTGCCAGCAGTCCGTTTCCGGGGCGTACTAGCACAGATACGCAGTATTTT.

The J gene is TRBJ1-1, the V gene TRBV6-2 or TRBV6-3, with D unclear. The germline V gene encodes CDR1 MNHEY and CDR2 SVGEGT. V lost 4 bases to trimming and J lost 7 bases, with 10 bases between them. The CDR3 covers 12 residues. The CDR3 DNA reads TGTGCCAGCAGTTCTAGGATCGGTGAAGCTTTCTTT. Protein product: CASSSRIGEAFF.

This clonotype occurred many times. The CDR3 DNA follows: TGTGCCAGCAGTAACCAGCGGGAGATCACAGATACGCAGTATTTT. Translation: CASSNQREITDTQYF. The rearrangement joins TRBV6-1 to TRBJ2-3; 8 bases are shared with TRBD2. V was clipped by 5 bases and J by 2 bases; unmatched bases: 6. CDR3 length: 15 residues. CDR1 is MNHNS and CDR2 is SASEGT in the germline V gene.

The table lists this clonotype with a few counts. The gene calls are TRBV7-3 and TRBJ2-3; the match to TRBD1 covers 7 bases. Trimming took 5 bases from V and 4 from J; bases not matched to a gene: 6. Germline-derived CDR1 and CDR2 are SGHTA and FQGTGA. The CDR3 totals 14 residues. The CDR3 bases are TGTGCCAGCAGCCAGACAGGGTTGGCAGATACGCAGTATTTT. Protein product: CASSQTGLADTQYF.

The V gene is TRBV19, the J gene TRBJ1-1; 9 nucleotides match TRBD1. CDR3 length equals 16 residues. V gave up 3 bases and J gave up 3 bases; unmatched junction bases: 8. Per germline, CDR1 LNHDA and CDR2 SQIVND (reference sequence). CDR3 sequence (DNA): TGTGCCAGTAGTATCCCACTGACAGGGGGAGACACTGAAGCTTTCTTT. It yields the protein CASSIPLTGGDTEAFF.

The gene calls are TRBV11-2 and TRBJ2-7; D is perhaps TRBD2 (6 bases). V shed 5 bases and J shed 3 bases, with 17 bases lying between them. Germline V CDR1 and CDR2: SGHAT, FQNNGV. CDR3 length: 15 residues. CDR3 protein: CASSIGRGLDYEQYF. The CDR3 DNA is TGTGCCAGCAGCATAGGGCGGGGACTTGACTACGAGCAGTACTTC.

This clonotype has ten or more counts. V gene TRBV7-6 combines with J gene TRBJ2-5; D is unclear. Germline V gene sequence: CDR1 SGHVS, CDR2 FNYEAQ. CDR3 size: 13 residues. V dropped 5 bases and J dropped 4 bases, with 11 bases sitting between them. CDR3 loop: CASSPLASETQYF. The CDR3 DNA follows: TGTGCCAGCAGCCCGCTTGCCTCAGAGACCCAGTACTTC.

The chain is built from TRBV6-1 and TRBJ1-2; D not certain. The germline V gene encodes CDR1 MNHNS and CDR2 SASEGT. CDR3 length: 10 amino acids. The V and J ends lost 6 bases and 8 bases respectively, with 7 bases between them. CDR3 in DNA: TGTGCCAGCAGGGATTCGGGCTACACCTTC. Residues: CASRDSGYTF.

The chain employs TRBV2 and TRBJ2-1, with no clear D. This CDR3 region has 11 residues. With 2 bases removed from V and 9 bases from J, the gap between germline ends came to 5 bases. Germline CDR1 reads SNHLY; CDR2 reads FYNNEI. The CDR3 protein is CASSEKIEQFF. As DNA, the CDR3 is TGTGCCAGCAGTGAAAAGATTGAGCAGTTCTTC.

The chain recombines TRBV5-6 with TRBJ2-7; D is ambiguous. Trimming stripped 4 bases from V and 2 bases from J, with 13 bases between. CDR3 length: 14 residues. Germline V gene sequence: CDR1 SGHDT, CDR2 YYEEEE. The CDR3 here is CASSLIGSPYEQYF. Written as DNA, the CDR3 is TGTGCCAGCAGCCTAATCGGGTCTCCCTACGAGCAGTACTTC.

This clonotype occurred many times. V usage is TRBV2 and J usage is TRBJ1-6; 7 bases fit TRBD1. Germline CDR1 SNHLY, CDR2 FYNNEI. V trimming: 11 bases; J trimming: 6 bases; junction bases outside the gene matches: 7. CDR3 length: 13 amino acids. The CDR3 DNA sequence: TGTGCCGTTGGACAGGATTTTAATTCACCCCTCCACTTT. Amino acid sequence: CAVGQDFNSPLHF.

This clonotype was detected ten times or more. The J gene is TRBJ1-1, the V gene TRBV6-1; 8 bases fit TRBD1. Looked up from germline, CDR1 is MNHNS and CDR2 is SASEGT. There are 17 residues in the CDR3. The V and J ends lost 5 bases and 1 base, in that order; junction bases with no gene match: 12. CDR3 coding DNA: TGTGCCAGCAGTTACTCTCCGGCAGGGGGCGAGAACACTGAAGCTTTCTTT. It codes for CASSYSPAGGENTEAFF.

This clonotype was counted only a few times. V and J are TRBV18 and TRBJ2-7, with no clear D. The CDR3 runs 14 residues. Deletions cut 1 base from V and 0 bases from J, with 7 bases between. The germline CDR1 and CDR2 sequences are KGHSH and LQKENI. CDR3 nucleotide sequence: TGTGCCAGCTCACCACAGAGGAGCTCCTACGAGCAGTACTTC. This translates into CASSPQRSSYEQYF. Together with reference TRBV18 and TRBJ2-7, the CDR3 gives the full variable domain: NAGVMQNPRHLVRRRGQEARLRCSPMKGHSHVYWYRQLPEEGLKFMVYLQKENIIDESGMPKERFSAEFPKEGPSILRIQQVVRGDSAAYFCASSPQRSSYEQYFGPGTRLTVT.

This clonotype was seen ten or more times. V usage is TRBV7-9 and J usage is TRBJ2-1, with 9 bases lining up with TRBD2. Trimming removed 3 bases from V and 4 bases from J; junction bases left unmatched: 7. Germline CDR1 and CDR2: SEHNR and FQNEAQ (reference sequence). The CDR3 runs 16 residues. The CDR3 loop is CASSLGSSGGYNEQFF. DNA for the CDR3: TGTGCCAGCAGCTTGGGCAGTAGCGGGGGTTACAATGAGCAGTTCTTC.

This clonotype was observed a few times. V is TRBV7-9 and J is TRBJ2-1, with 7 positions matching TRBD2. The CDR3 spans 15 residues. V gave up 4 bases and J gave up 8 bases; unmatched junction bases: 11. CDR1 is SEHNR, CDR2 FQNEAQ, per germline (reference sequence). The chain's CDR3 is CASSSPGRERHEQFF. CDR3 nucleotide sequence: TGTGCCAGCAGCTCCCCGGGGCGGGAGAGGCATGAGCAGTTCTTC.